This entry lists 2 T cell receptor beta chains sequenced from one sample in a study of cytomegalovirus exposure and HLA in healthy donors (dated by TCRdb to 2017 to 2019). The method behind the library was the immunoSEQ multiplex PCR assay. For the multiplex PCR, a mixture combining 60 forward primers for TCR Vbeta segments and 13 reverse primers for TCR Jbeta segments was used. TCRdb provides this immuneACCESS table in a form limited to in-frame rearrangements. Some clones are lacking; in checked studies, under half of them reflect an unresolved V gene, and why the rest are absent is not known. The sample has about 40,000 clones on record, around 58% of them singletons. 12% of the sample goes to the ten largest clones. Sequenced input: PBMCs. The source is a man in his fifties or sixties in good health and CMV-seropositive.

V and J are TRBV25-1 and TRBJ2-5; 11 nucleotides align to TRBD2. Per the germline V gene, CDR1 is MGHDK and CDR2 is SYGVNS. After removal of 10 bases from V and 5 bases from J, the junction contained 12 bases not matched to a gene. The CDR3 has 15 residues. For the CDR3, the DNA is TGTGCCACCAGGGACGGGACTAGCGGCCAGGAGACCCAGTACTTC. It translates to CATRDGTSGQETQYF. The full variable domain, in which reference TRBV25-1 and TRBJ2-5 provide the parts outside the CDR3, is EADIYQTPRYLVIGTGKKITLECSQTMGHDKMYWYQQDPGMELHLIHYSYGVNSTEKGDLSSESTVSRIRTEHFPLTLESARPSHTSQYLCATRDGTSGQETQYFGPGTRLLVL.

This chain connects TRBV5-4 to TRBJ2-4; D is perhaps TRBD2 (5 bases). V lost 4 bases and J lost 6, with 11 bases in between. CDR1 is SGHNT and CDR2 is YYREEE in the germline V gene (reference sequence). The CDR3 is 13 amino acids. CDR3 bases: TGTGCCAGCAGCCACAAACTAGGAAACATTCAGTACTTC. Its translation: CASSHKLGNIQYF. Based on the CDR3 plus reference TRBV5-4 and TRBJ2-4, the full variable domain is ETGVTQSPTHLIKTRGQQVTLRCSSQSGHNTVSWYQQALGQGPQFIFQYYREEENGRGNFPPRFSGLQFPNYSSELNVNALELDDSALYLCASSHKLGNIQYFGAGTRLSVL.